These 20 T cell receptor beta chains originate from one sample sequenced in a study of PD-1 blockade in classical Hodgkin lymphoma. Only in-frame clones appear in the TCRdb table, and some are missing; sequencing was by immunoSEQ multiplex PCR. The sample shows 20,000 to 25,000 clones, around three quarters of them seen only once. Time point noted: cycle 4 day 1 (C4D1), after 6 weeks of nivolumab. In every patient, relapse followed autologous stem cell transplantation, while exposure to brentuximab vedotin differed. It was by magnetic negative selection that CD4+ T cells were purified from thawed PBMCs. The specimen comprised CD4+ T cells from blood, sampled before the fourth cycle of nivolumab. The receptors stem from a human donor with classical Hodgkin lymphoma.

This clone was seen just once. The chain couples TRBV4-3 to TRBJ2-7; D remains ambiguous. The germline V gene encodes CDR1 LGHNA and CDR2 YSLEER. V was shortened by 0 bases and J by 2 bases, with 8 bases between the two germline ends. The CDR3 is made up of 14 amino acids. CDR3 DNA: TGCGCCAGCAGCCAAGACCGAGGTGCCTACGAGCAGTACTTC. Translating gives CASSQDRGAYEQYF.

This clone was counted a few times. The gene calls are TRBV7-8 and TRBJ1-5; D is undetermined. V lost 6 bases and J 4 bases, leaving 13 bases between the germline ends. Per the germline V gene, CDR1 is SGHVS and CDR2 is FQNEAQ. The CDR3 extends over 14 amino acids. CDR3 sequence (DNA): TGTGCCAGCAGTCTAGTTTTGGGGAATCAGCCCCAGCATTTT. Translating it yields CASSLVLGNQPQHF.

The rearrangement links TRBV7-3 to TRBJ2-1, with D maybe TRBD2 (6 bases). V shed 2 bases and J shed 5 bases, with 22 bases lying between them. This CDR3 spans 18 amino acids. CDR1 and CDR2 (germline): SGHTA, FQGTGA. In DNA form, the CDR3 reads TGTGCCAGCAGCTTAGGGAGCGTGTTGCGGGGTGGAAACAATGAGCAGTTCTTC. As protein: CASSLGSVLRGGNNEQFF.

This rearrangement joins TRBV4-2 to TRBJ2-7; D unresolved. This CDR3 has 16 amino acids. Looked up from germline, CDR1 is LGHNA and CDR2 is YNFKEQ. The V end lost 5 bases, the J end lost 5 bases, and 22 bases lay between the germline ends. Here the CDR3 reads CASSLGLNSYMDEQYF. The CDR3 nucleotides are TGTGCCAGCAGCTTGGGATTGAACAGTTACATGGACGAGCAGTACTTC.

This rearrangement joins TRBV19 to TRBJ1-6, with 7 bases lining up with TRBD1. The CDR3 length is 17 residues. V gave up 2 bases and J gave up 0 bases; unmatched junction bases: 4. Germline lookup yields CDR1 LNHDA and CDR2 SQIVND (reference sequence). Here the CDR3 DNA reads TGTGCCAGTAGTATATCGTCAGGGGGCTCCTATAATTCACCCCTCCACTTT. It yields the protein CASSISSGGSYNSPLHF.

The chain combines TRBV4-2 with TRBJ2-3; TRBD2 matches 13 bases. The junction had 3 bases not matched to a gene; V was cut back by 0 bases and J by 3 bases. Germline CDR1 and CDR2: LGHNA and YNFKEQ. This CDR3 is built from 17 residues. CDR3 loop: CASSQDTSGGATDTQYF. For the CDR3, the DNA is TGTGCCAGCAGCCAAGACACTAGCGGGGGGGCGACAGATACGCAGTATTTT.

The CDR3 loop is CAWIPDPGDNYGYTF. For the CDR3, the DNA is TGTGCCTGGATCCCTGACCCGGGAGATAACTATGGCTACACCTTC. The chain recombines TRBV30 with TRBJ1-2; D is unresolved. Deletions cut 4 bases from V and 1 base from J, with 16 bases between. The CDR3 totals 15 residues. The germline gives CDR1 GTSNPN, CDR2 SVGIG (reference sequence).

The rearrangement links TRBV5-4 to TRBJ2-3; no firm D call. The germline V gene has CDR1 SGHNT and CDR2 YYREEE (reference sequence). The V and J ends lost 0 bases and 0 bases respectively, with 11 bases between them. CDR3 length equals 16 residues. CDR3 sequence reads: CASSLAGGASTDTQYF. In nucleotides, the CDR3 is TGTGCCAGCAGCTTGGCTGGCGGTGCTAGCACAGATACGCAGTATTTT.

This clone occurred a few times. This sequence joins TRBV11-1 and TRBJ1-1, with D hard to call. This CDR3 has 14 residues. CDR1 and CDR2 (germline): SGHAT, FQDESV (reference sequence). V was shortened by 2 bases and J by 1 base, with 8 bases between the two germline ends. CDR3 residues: CASSLQDKNTEAFF. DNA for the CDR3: TGTGCCAGCAGCTTACAGGATAAGAACACTGAAGCTTTCTTT.

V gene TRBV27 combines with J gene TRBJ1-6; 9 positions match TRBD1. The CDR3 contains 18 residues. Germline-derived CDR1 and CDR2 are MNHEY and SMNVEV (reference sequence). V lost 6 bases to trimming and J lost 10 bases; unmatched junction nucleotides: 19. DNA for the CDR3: TGTGCCAGCAGGCTACTGGGGGGGTCGGGACAGGGTTCATCACCCCTCCACTTT. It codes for CASRLLGGSGQGSSPLHF.

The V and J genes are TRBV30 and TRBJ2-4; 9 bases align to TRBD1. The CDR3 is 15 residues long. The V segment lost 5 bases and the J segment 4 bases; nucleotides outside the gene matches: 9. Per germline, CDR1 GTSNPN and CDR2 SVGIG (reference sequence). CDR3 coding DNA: TGTGCCTGGGAAGTACGGACAGGGGTGAAAAACATTCAGTACTTC. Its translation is CAWEVRTGVKNIQYF.

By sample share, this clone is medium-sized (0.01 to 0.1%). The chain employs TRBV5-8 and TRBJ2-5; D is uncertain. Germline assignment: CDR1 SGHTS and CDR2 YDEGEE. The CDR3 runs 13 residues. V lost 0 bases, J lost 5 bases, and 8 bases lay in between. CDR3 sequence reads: CASSLVRVETQYF. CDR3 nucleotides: TGTGCCAGCAGCTTGGTTAGGGTTGAGACCCAGTACTTC.

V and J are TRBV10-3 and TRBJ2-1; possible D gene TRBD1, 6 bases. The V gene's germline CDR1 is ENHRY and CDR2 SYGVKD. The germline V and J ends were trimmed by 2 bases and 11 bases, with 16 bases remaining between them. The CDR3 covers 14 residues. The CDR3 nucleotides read TGTGCCATCAGTGAGCGGACAGAGCAGGCGAAGCAGTTCTTC. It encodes CAISERTEQAKQFF.

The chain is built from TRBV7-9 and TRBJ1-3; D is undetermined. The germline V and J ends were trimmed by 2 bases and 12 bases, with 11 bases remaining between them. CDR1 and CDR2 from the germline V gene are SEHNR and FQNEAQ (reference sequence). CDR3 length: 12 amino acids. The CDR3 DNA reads TGTGCCAGCAGCTTACAGGAATACTACATATATTTT. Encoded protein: CASSLQEYYIYF.

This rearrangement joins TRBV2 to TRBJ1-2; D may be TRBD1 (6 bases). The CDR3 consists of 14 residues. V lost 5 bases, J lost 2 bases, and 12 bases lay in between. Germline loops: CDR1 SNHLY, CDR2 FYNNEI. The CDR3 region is CASSKQGANYGYTF. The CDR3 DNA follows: TGTGCCAGCAGTAAACAGGGCGCAAACTATGGCTACACCTTC. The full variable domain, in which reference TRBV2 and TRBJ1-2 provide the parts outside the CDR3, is EPEVTQTPSHQVTQMGQEVILRCVPISNHLYFYWYRQILGQKVEFLVSFYNNEISEKSEIFDDQFSVERPDGSNFTLKIRSTKLEDSAMYFCASSKQGANYGYTFGSGTRLTVV.

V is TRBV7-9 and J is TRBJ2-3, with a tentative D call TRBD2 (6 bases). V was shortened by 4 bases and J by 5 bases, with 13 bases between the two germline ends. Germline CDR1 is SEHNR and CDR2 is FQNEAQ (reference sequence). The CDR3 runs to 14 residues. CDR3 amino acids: CASSSRSGVDTQYF. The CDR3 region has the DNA TGTGCCAGCAGCTCAAGATCGGGGGTAGATACGCAGTATTTT.

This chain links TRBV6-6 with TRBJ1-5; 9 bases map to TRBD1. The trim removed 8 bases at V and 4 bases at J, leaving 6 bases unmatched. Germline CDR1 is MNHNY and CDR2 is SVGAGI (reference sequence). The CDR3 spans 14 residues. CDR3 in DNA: TGTGCCAGCGGGCGGACAGGGGAAAATCAGCCCCAGCATTTT. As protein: CASGRTGENQPQHF.

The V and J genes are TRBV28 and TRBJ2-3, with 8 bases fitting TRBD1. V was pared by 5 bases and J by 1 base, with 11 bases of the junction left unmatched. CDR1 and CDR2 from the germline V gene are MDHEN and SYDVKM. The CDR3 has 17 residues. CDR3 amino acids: CASSRTGHGFGTDTQYF. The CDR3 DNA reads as TGTGCCAGCAGTCGGACAGGGCACGGATTTGGCACAGATACGCAGTATTTT.

The CDR3 spells CASSLLAGGYPLSGANVLTF. CDR3 sequence (DNA): TGTGCCAGTAGCCTACTAGCGGGGGGCTATCCCCTCTCTGGGGCCAACGTCCTGACTTTC. The V and J genes are TRBV19 and TRBJ2-6, with 12 bases matching TRBD2. Germline V lookup: CDR1 LNHDA, CDR2 SQIVND (reference sequence). CDR3 length: 20 residues. V dropped 6 bases and J dropped 0; count of bases not matched to a gene: 12.

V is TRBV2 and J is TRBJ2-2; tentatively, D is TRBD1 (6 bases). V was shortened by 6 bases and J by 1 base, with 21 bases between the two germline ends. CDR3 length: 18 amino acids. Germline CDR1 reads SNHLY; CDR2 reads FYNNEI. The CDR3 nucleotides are TGTGCCAGCAGCCGGCCACAGGGCCCCCCTATGAACACCGGGGAGCTGTTTTTT. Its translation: CASSRPQGPPMNTGELFF.